One sample yielded the 31 T cell receptor beta chains listed below, sequenced in a study of blood T cell repertoires in COVID-19. Sequencing used immunoSEQ multiplex PCR; TCRdb keeps in-frame clones, though not all of them. The sample consists of about 200,000 clones, approximately 80% of them appearing once. Sequences were obtained from PBMCs or T cells enriched from blood (not recorded which). The receptors here all came from a woman in her fifties or sixties with acute COVID-19.

The chain employs TRBV5-6 and TRBJ1-4; the match to TRBD1 covers 7 bases. The germline gives CDR1 SGHDT, CDR2 YYEEEE. The CDR3 is 16 amino acids. V lost 3 bases and J lost 6; bases outside the gene matches: 11. This CDR3 is CASSSTGFGGYEKLFF. The DNA of the CDR3 is TGTGCCAGCAGCTCGACAGGGTTTGGGGGTTATGAAAAACTGTTTTTT.

Remarks on this clone: Germline and junction disagree at one end, which may indicate a read error. This chain connects TRBV7-7 to TRBJ2-1; a possible D gene is TRBD2 (7 bases). CDR3 length: 15 amino acids. Germline V gives CDR1 SSHAT, CDR2 FNYEAQ (reference sequence). The CDR3 sequence: CASSPAGAPYNEQFF. The CDR3 bases are TGTGCTAGCAGCCCCGCGGGGGCCCCCTACAATGAGCAGTTCTTC.

The V call is TRBV11-1, the J call TRBJ2-5, with 10 bases matching TRBD2. This CDR3 contains 16 residues. Germline lookup yields CDR1 SGHAT and CDR2 FQDESV (reference sequence). Germline trimming cut 4 bases from V and 1 base from J; bases unmatched to any gene: 6. CDR3 loop: CASSSSSGGGQETQYF. In DNA form, the CDR3 reads TGTGCCAGCAGCTCCTCTAGCGGGGGCGGCCAAGAGACCCAGTACTTC.

This clone was seen more than once but under ten times. The chain is built from TRBV16 and TRBJ1-6; no clear D gene. Between the trimmed V and J ends, which lost 6 bases and 13 bases, there was a span of 16 bases. Germline V gives CDR1 KGHSY, CDR2 FQNENV. The CDR3 is 13 amino acids. CDR3 nucleotides: TGTGCCAGCAGTCCGACAACCCGAGGGCCCCTCCACTTT. The encoded protein is CASSPTTRGPLHF.

This chain links TRBV9 with TRBJ2-1; 7 bases fit TRBD2. The CDR3 sequence is 13 residues long. V shed 0 bases, J shed 8 bases, and the junction held 2 bases outside the gene matches. The germline V gene encodes CDR1 SGDLS and CDR2 YYNGEE. CDR3 in amino acids: CASSVGTRHEQFF. The CDR3 coding sequence is TGTGCCAGCAGCGTAGGGACTAGACATGAGCAGTTCTTC.

This sequence joins TRBV28 and TRBJ2-2; D uncertain. This CDR3 has 14 residues. V was cut by 2 bases and J by 6 bases, with 10 bases left in between. Germline V CDR1 and CDR2: MDHEN, SYDVKM. Here the CDR3 DNA reads TGTGCCAGCAGTTTAATCTTGGGCCCCGGGGAGCTGTTTTTT. Translating gives CASSLILGPGELFF.

J is TRBJ2-2 and V is TRBV28; TRBD2 matches 7 bases. The CDR3 has 15 amino acids. After removal of 5 bases from V and 6 bases from J, the junction contained 9 bases not matched to a gene. Germline CDR1 MDHEN, CDR2 SYDVKM. Written as DNA, the CDR3 is TGTGCCAGCAGTCCCTCAGGGAGCGGGGCCGGGGAGCTGTTTTTT. Encoded protein: CASSPSGSGAGELFF.

This rearrangement joins TRBV7-9 to TRBJ1-2; TRBD1 matches 7 bases. Losses at the gene ends were 5 bases for V and 4 bases for J; bases not matched to a gene: 7. This CDR3 has 14 amino acids. Germline V gene sequence: CDR1 SEHNR, CDR2 FQNEAQ (reference sequence). The DNA for the CDR3 is TGTGCCAGCAGCGGCGGGACAGAACCCTATGGCTACACCTTC. Its translation is CASSGGTEPYGYTF.

The chain has TRBV9 and TRBJ1-2; the match to TRBD1 covers 8 bases. The V gene's germline CDR1 is SGDLS and CDR2 YYNGEE. The trim removed 4 bases at V and 4 bases at J, leaving 15 bases unmatched. The CDR3 has 17 residues. The CDR3 DNA reads TGTGCCAGCAGCCCCCTAGAGACAGGGGCGTCGAGCTATGGCTACACCTTC. Translating gives CASSPLETGASSYGYTF.

The CDR3 DNA reads as TGTGCCATCATGAGACAGGCTAACACTGAAGCTTTCTTT. As protein: CAIMRQANTEAFF. The genes are TRBV10-3 and TRBJ1-1; perhaps TRBD1 as D (6 bases). The CDR3 totals 13 residues. The V gene lost 7 bases and the J gene lost 2 bases, with 11 bases spanning the gap. CDR1 and CDR2 from the germline V gene are ENHRY and SYGVKD.

V is TRBV7-7 and J is TRBJ2-2; 8 nucleotides agree with TRBD2. The germline V gene has CDR1 SSHAT and CDR2 FNYEAQ (reference sequence). Trimming removed 5 bases from V and 5 bases from J; junction bases left unmatched: 7. CDR3 length: 15 amino acids. DNA of the CDR3: TGTGCCAGCAGCAAAAGCGGGAGTAGTACCGGGGAGCTGTTTTTT. This sequence encodes CASSKSGSSTGELFF.

The chain employs TRBV11-2 and TRBJ1-1; TRBD1 aligns across 10 bases. V lost 3 bases, J lost 0 bases, and 7 bases stayed unmatched. CDR3 length: 17 amino acids. CDR1 and CDR2 from the germline V gene are SGHAT and FQNNGV. In DNA form, the CDR3 reads TGTGCCAGCAGCTTGCCCGGGACAGGGGAAATGAACACTGAAGCTTTCTTT. Its protein product is CASSLPGTGEMNTEAFF.

This chain links TRBV11-3 with TRBJ2-3; D is possibly TRBD2 (6 bases). V dropped 5 bases and J dropped 4 bases, with 10 bases sitting between them. Germline CDR1 is SGHNT and CDR2 is YENEEA. There are 13 residues in the CDR3. CDR3 DNA: TGTGCCAGCAGCCCCGGGGGTCCAGATACGCAGTATTTT. Its translation: CASSPGGPDTQYF.

CDR3 sequence (DNA): TGTGCCAGCAGCTCGGGACTAGCGGGAGTTGACGAGCAGTACTTC. Encoded protein: CASSSGLAGVDEQYF. This chain uses TRBV7-9 with TRBJ2-7; 14 bases match TRBD2. Unmatched junction bases numbered 4, after V lost 4 bases and J lost 5 bases. The CDR3 is made up of 15 amino acids. Germline V lookup: CDR1 SEHNR, CDR2 FQNEAQ (reference sequence).

This rearrangement joins TRBV28 to TRBJ1-1, with 8 bases identical to TRBD1. The CDR3 length is 14 residues. CDR1 is MDHEN, CDR2 SYDVKM, per germline. The junction had 11 bases not matched to a gene; V was cut back by 7 bases and J by 7 bases. In DNA form, the CDR3 reads TGTGCCAGCACCCCCGGGACAGGCCCTTATGAAGCTTTCTTT. It translates to CASTPGTGPYEAFF.

V and J are TRBV11-2 and TRBJ2-7; the D gene is possibly TRBD1 (6 bases). CDR1 is SGHAT and CDR2 is FQNNGV in the germline V gene. The CDR3 has 14 amino acids. Trimming removed 0 bases at V and 3 bases at J, with 9 bases between. This chain's CDR3 is CASSLDQGNYEQYF. The CDR3 DNA is TGTGCCAGCAGCTTAGATCAGGGGAACTACGAGCAGTACTTC.

The CDR3 protein is CASSVRDREGETQYF. CDR3 bases: TGTGCCAGCAGCGTCCGGGACAGGGAGGGAGAGACCCAGTACTTC. The chain couples TRBV9 to TRBJ2-5; TRBD1 matches at 9 bases. The germline V gene encodes CDR1 SGDLS and CDR2 YYNGEE. The CDR3 sequence is 15 residues long. V lost 2 bases and J lost 4; bases outside the gene matches: 6.

The rearrangement joins TRBV9 to TRBJ1-1, with 9 positions matching TRBD1. In germline, CDR1 is SGDLS, CDR2 YYNGEE. J gave up 4 bases and V 3 bases, and 10 bases lay outside the gene matches. This CDR3 comprises 16 residues. The CDR3 region is CASSAPGTGSGTEAFF. The CDR3, as DNA: TGTGCCAGCAGCGCCCCCGGGACAGGGTCGGGCACTGAAGCTTTCTTT.

The chain has TRBV4-3 and TRBJ2-1; D gene uncertain. V lost 7 bases and J 0 bases, leaving 13 bases between the germline ends. CDR1 LGHNA and CDR2 YSLEER come from the germline V gene. The length of the CDR3 is 15 residues. CDR3 nucleotides: TGCGCCAGCACCGTGACTGTTAGCTCCTACAATGAGCAGTTCTTC. Protein sequence: CASTVTVSSYNEQFF.

The CDR3 loop reads CAISGEGVSGYTF. CDR3 DNA: TGTGCCATCAGTGGGGAGGGGGTCTCTGGCTACACCTTC. The chain couples TRBV10-3 to TRBJ1-2; TRBD1 is a possible D gene (6 bases). CDR3 length: 13 residues. CDR1 and CDR2 (germline): ENHRY, SYGVKD. V dropped 4 bases and J dropped 7 bases, with 13 bases sitting between them.

This chain joins TRBV5-1 and TRBJ2-1; tentatively, D is TRBD2 (6 bases). CDR1 is SGHRS, CDR2 YFSETQ, per germline. V lost 1 base and J lost 5, with 16 bases in between. This CDR3 is built from 16 residues. CDR3 amino acids: CASSLSGRESHNEQFF. The CDR3 DNA reads TGCGCCAGCAGCTTGTCGGGCCGGGAGTCTCACAATGAGCAGTTCTTC.

The rearrangement links TRBV20-1 to TRBJ2-5; unclear D gene. Gene TRBJ2-7 matches the end of the DNA better, so the J call may be wrong. The CDR3 totals 14 residues. CDR1 and CDR2 from the germline V gene are DFQATT and SNEGSKA (reference sequence). The CDR3 loop is CSASTQDGSYEQYF. CDR3 in DNA: TGCAGTGCTAGTACCCAGGATGGGTCCTACGAGCAGTACTTC.

The chain combines TRBV7-9 with TRBJ2-1; 7 bases match TRBD2. CDR1 is SEHNR, CDR2 FQNEAQ, per germline (reference sequence). V dropped 10 bases and J dropped 7; count of bases not matched to a gene: 10. CDR3 size: 13 residues. The CDR3 DNA is TGTGCCACACTACGGGAGGCGCCGAATGAGCAGTTCTTC. Translation gives CATLREAPNEQFF.

This chain uses TRBV9 with TRBJ2-3; weak D call: TRBD2 (5 bases). The CDR3 totals 14 residues. V dropped 3 bases and J dropped 7 bases, with 15 bases sitting between them. Germline loops: CDR1 SGDLS, CDR2 YYNGEE. The CDR3 protein is CASSDPGSGYTQYF. CDR3 nucleotide sequence: TGTGCCAGCAGCGATCCGGGATCAGGATATACGCAGTATTTT.

The V gene is TRBV7-8, the J gene TRBJ2-3; D is perhaps TRBD1 (6 bases). The CDR3 totals 14 residues. Germline V gene lookup returns CDR1 SGHVS and CDR2 FQNEAQ. Trimming left V 7 bases short and J 0 bases short, with 11 bases between. The CDR3 sequence is CASTRQESTDTQYF. The CDR3 bases are TGTGCCAGCACCAGACAGGAGAGCACAGATACGCAGTATTTT.

The chain recombines TRBV11-2 with TRBJ2-2; TRBD2 agrees at 8 bases. Trimming removed 1 base from V and 6 bases from J; junction bases left unmatched: 4. The CDR3 runs 15 residues. In germline, CDR1 is SGHAT, CDR2 FQNNGV. CDR3 DNA sequence: TGTGCCAGCAGCTTAGGGGGCGGGAGGCCCGGGGAGCTGTTTTTT. Its protein is CASSLGGGRPGELFF.

This rearrangement joins TRBV7-2 to TRBJ1-6; TRBD1 matches at 7 bases. The CDR3 contains 16 residues. The J segment lost 6 bases and the V segment lost 2 bases, leaving 7 bases of the junction unmatched. CDR1 and CDR2 from the germline V gene are SGHTA and FQGNSA. Written as DNA, the CDR3 is TGTGCCAGCAGCTTACAGACAGGGATGGTTAATTCACCCCTCCACTTT. Translated, it gives CASSLQTGMVNSPLHF.

The gene calls are TRBV11-2 and TRBJ1-1, with unresolved D. This CDR3 region has 14 residues. V lost 2 bases and J lost 0, with 7 bases in between. Germline-derived CDR1 and CDR2 are SGHAT and FQNNGV. The CDR3 DNA follows: TGTGCCAGCAGCTTACTTACATTGAACACTGAAGCTTTCTTT. Translating gives CASSLLTLNTEAFF.

This chain links TRBV29-1 with TRBJ2-1; 12 nucleotides agree with TRBD2. CDR3 size: 13 residues. Germline V gene sequence: CDR1 SQVTM, CDR2 ANQGSEA. In nucleotides, the CDR3 is TGCGGAGAGACTAGCGGGAGCGGGAATGAGCAGTTCTTC. Encoded protein: CGETSGSGNEQFF.

V is TRBV3-1 (or the pseudogene TRBV3-2) and J is TRBJ1-5, with D unclear. Trimming removed 4 bases at V and 0 bases at J, with 10 bases between. The germline V gene encodes CDR1 LGHDT and CDR2 YNNKEL (reference sequence). The CDR3 is 15 residues long. Here the CDR3 reads CASSLNRDSNQPQHF. CDR3 sequence (DNA): TGTGCCAGCAGCCTTAACAGAGATAGCAATCAGCCCCAGCATTTT.

This clone was detected once. The chain has TRBV3-1 (or the pseudogene TRBV3-2) and TRBJ1-1; TRBD1 matches at 8 bases. V lost 6 bases and J lost 9; bases outside the gene matches: 12. CDR1 is LGHDT and CDR2 is YNNKEL in the germline V gene (reference sequence). The CDR3 totals 14 residues. CDR3 nucleotide sequence: TGTGCCAGCAGGGACAGGGCTGACCTCTCTAAAGCTTTCTTT. Amino acids: CASRDRADLSKAFF.